A selection of T cell receptor beta chains follows, all from one sample in a study of blood T cells in healthy people across ages. TCRdb called the 5' RACE reads again in MiXCR, with one record for every CDR3 protein. The table includes over 1.5 million distinct CDR3 sequences, 49% detected once. Sequencing input: blood. Every receptor here comes from a woman aged 35 to 49 in good health. The CDR3 runs from the conserved cysteine through the conserved F or W.

v_call	cdr3_aa
TRBV7-2	CASSLGRGGSEQFF
TRBV9	CASSVDSRQGTEAFF
TRBV7-8	CASSLDQSDTRYF
TRBV10-3	CAIGGGQGPTDTQYF
TRBV20-1	CSARVLAEGLMDTQYF
TRBV21-1	CASTSPSYSGSRYEQYF
TRBV24-1	CATSDLQVGANVLTF
TRBV5-1	CASSFGQGLKETQYF
TRBV20-1	CSARSGGAVTQYF
TRBV9	CASSVGGAGGPDDTQYF
TRBV4-1	CASSQDPGSSYEQYF
TRBV11-1	CASSPDRAYNEQFF
TRBV7-2	CASSFRTSGFTYNEQFF
TRBV29-1	CSVEGETLKSYNEQFF
TRBV4-2	CASSHLGQNYEQYF
TRBV20-1	CSAGDRWVDNSPLHF
TRBV4-3	CASSQGSGGSYNEQFF
TRBV12-3/TRBV12-4	CASSLVGGRYEQYF
TRBV29-1	CSVVKTGSSGNTIYF
TRBV6-6	CASRGGLAERSGNEQFF
TRBV6-5	CASSYITGGVVGYTF
TRBV10-3	CAISESTSGGFQETQYF